This T cell receptor beta chain was recovered during a study of Graves' ophthalmopathy and Graves' hyperthyroidism. The study's findings and limits: Appearing in blood as well were most expanded thyroid clonotypes above 0.001 frequency.

This clonotype was seen at least ten times. Its antigen is still unknown. The authors used Ficoll-Paque density gradient centrifugation to separate PBMCs. The input was about 10 ml of fresh peripheral blood. RNA transcripts were the source from which TCR beta CDR3 regions were amplified. RT-PCR in the first round used HTBI primers; a second-round multiplex PCR followed. A single record per CDR3 protein comes from TCRdb applying MiXCR to the multiplex PCR reads. Among fewer than 350,000 distinct CDR3 sequences listed, roughly 15% were seen once. This CDR3 has 18 residues. Trimming took 4 bases from V and 4 from J, leaving 22 bases between them. Germline CDR1 reads MNHNS; CDR2 reads SASEGT.

The gene calls are TRBV6-1 and TRBJ2-2; D gene uncertain. This receptor was taken from an adult man with Graves' ophthalmopathy. The sequenced material came from peripheral blood. The CDR3 DNA reads TGTGCCAGCAGTGCCCGGGTGGAACCTTTTCCGACCACCGGGGAGCTGTTTTTT. Translation: CASSARVEPFPTTGELFF.